Following are 29 T cell receptor beta chains from one sample sequenced in a study of early T cells in non-severe SARS-CoV-2 infection. TCRdb reprocessed the 5' RACE reads via MiXCR and lists one record per CDR3 protein. The sample records roughly 75,000 distinct CDR3 sequences, about a sixth being singletons. Sample: whole blood. All receptors come from an adult who was a healthcare worker with PCR-confirmed SARS-CoV-2 infection or an uninfected control (not recorded which).

The chain is built from TRBV14 and TRBJ1-6, with 7 bases aligning to TRBD1. V lost 4 bases and J lost 10; bases outside the gene matches: 13. Germline V lookup: CDR1 SGHDN, CDR2 FVKESK. The CDR3 length is 16 residues. CDR3 DNA sequence: TGTGCCAGCAGCCTCTGGACAGGAATTTTCAAGTCACCCCTCCACTTT. It encodes CASSLWTGIFKSPLHF.

The chain joins TRBV29-1 to TRBJ1-1; D not certain. Deletions cut 6 bases from V and 0 bases from J, with 5 bases between. This CDR3 is built from 11 residues. The germline V gene encodes CDR1 SQVTM and CDR2 ANQGSEA. The DNA for the CDR3 is TGCAGCGTCAACGTGAACACTGAAGCTTTCTTT. The encoded protein is CSVNVNTEAFF.

This clonotype was counted ten times or more. The chain joins TRBV6-6 to TRBJ1-3; tentatively, D is TRBD1 (6 bases). The germline V gene encodes CDR1 MNHNY and CDR2 SVGAGI (reference sequence). The CDR3 length is 15 residues. Trimming cost V 5 bases and J 4 bases, with 15 bases left between them. The CDR3 DNA reads TGTGCCAGCAGTCGCGCCGGGGACACCGGAAACACCATATATTTT. Translation gives CASSRAGDTGNTIYF.

This clonotype has more than one count but fewer than ten. The chain has TRBV29-1 and TRBJ2-3, with TRBD2 identical over 12 bases. The CDR3 is 14 amino acids. Germline V lookup: CDR1 SQVTM, CDR2 ANQGSEA. The V and J ends lost 5 bases and 4 bases, in that order; junction bases with no gene match: 4. The CDR3 protein is CSVRLAGGPDTQYF. The CDR3 bases are TGCAGCGTTCGGCTAGCGGGGGGGCCAGATACGCAGTATTTT.

This chain uses TRBV7-8 with TRBJ2-1; 9 nucleotides line up with TRBD1. V trimming: 6 bases; J trimming: 4 bases; junction bases outside the gene matches: 7. CDR1 SGHVS and CDR2 FQNEAQ come from the germline V gene. This CDR3 spans 15 amino acids. CDR3 loop: CASRLGTGQYNEQFF. The DNA of the CDR3 is TGTGCCAGCAGGCTAGGGACAGGGCAGTACAATGAGCAGTTCTTC.

This clonotype was detected a few times. The chain is built from TRBV28 and TRBJ1-1; 8 bases fit TRBD1. CDR1 is MDHEN, CDR2 SYDVKM, per germline. This CDR3 is built from 15 residues. V shed 7 bases, J shed 1 base, and the junction held 8 bases outside the gene matches. CDR3 DNA sequence: TGTGCCAGCACGGACAGGGTTATTTCGAACACTGAAGCTTTCTTT. As protein: CASTDRVISNTEAFF.

This clonotype was detected only a few times. The V call is TRBV18, the J call TRBJ1-1, with 7 positions matching TRBD1. Germline CDR1 is KGHSH and CDR2 is LQKENI. V gave up 3 bases and J gave up 9 bases; unmatched junction bases: 7. This CDR3 comprises 13 residues. CDR3 protein: CASSPSTGLQAFF. CDR3 sequence (DNA): TGTGCCAGCTCACCGTCGACAGGGCTGCAAGCTTTCTTT.

This sequence joins TRBV7-2 and TRBJ2-7; 8 nucleotides agree with TRBD2. Germline CDR1 and CDR2: SGHTA and FQGNSA. Germline trimming cut 1 base from V and 2 bases from J; bases unmatched to any gene: 1. The CDR3 runs 14 residues. CDR3 protein: CASSLEGLAYEQYF. The CDR3 nucleotides read TGTGCCAGCAGCTTAGAGGGACTAGCCTACGAGCAGTACTTC. Filled out from reference TRBV7-2 and TRBJ2-7, the complete variable domain reads GAGVSQSPSNKVTEKGKDVELRCDPISGHTALYWYRQSLGQGLEFLIYFQGNSAPDKSGLPSDRFSAERTGGSVSTLTIQRTQQEDSAVYLCASSLEGLAYEQYFGPGTRLTVT.

This clonotype was recorded a few times. This chain joins TRBV7-2 and TRBJ2-7; tentatively, D is TRBD1 (6 bases). CDR1 and CDR2 from the germline V gene are SGHTA and FQGNSA. This CDR3 region has 15 residues. The ends were cut back, 4 bases at V and 0 bases at J, with 13 bases in the middle. In nucleotides, the CDR3 is TGTGCCAGCAGCTCCCGGGACACCCACTCCTACGAGCAGTACTTC. This sequence encodes CASSSRDTHSYEQYF.

A few counts support this clonotype. The chain carries TRBV7-9 and TRBJ2-7; 7 positions match TRBD2. J was trimmed by 5 bases and V by 1 base; bases with no gene match: 8. Germline lookup yields CDR1 SEHNR and CDR2 FQNEAQ (reference sequence). CDR3 size: 15 residues. CDR3 residues: CASSLVGAGLHEQYF. Written as DNA, the CDR3 is TGTGCCAGCAGCTTAGTCGGAGCGGGACTCCACGAGCAGTACTTC.

The V gene is TRBV10-2, the J gene TRBJ2-5, with D perhaps matching TRBD2 (5 bases). Per the germline V gene, CDR1 is WSHSY and CDR2 is SAAADI. This CDR3 has 15 amino acids. The V end lost 6 bases, the J end lost 7 bases, and 21 bases lay between the germline ends. The CDR3 nucleotides read TGCGCCAGCAGCCAGGAGGTCGTCTCCCGGGGGACCCAGTACTTC. Amino acid sequence: CASSQEVVSRGTQYF.

This clonotype was seen only a few times. The gene calls are TRBV20-1 and TRBJ2-5, with unresolved D. The CDR3 is made up of 14 amino acids. Trimming took 2 bases from V and 4 from J, leaving 14 bases between them. Germline lookup yields CDR1 DFQATT and CDR2 SNEGSKA (reference sequence). CDR3 residues: CSARPLGNLETQYF. CDR3 bases: TGCAGTGCTAGACCCCTTGGGAATCTAGAGACCCAGTACTTC.

This chain connects TRBV4-1 to TRBJ2-7; D gene unclear. The V gene's germline CDR1 is MGHRA and CDR2 YSYEKL. Trimming took off 0 bases at V and 3 bases at J, with 12 bases between the two ends. This CDR3 has 15 residues. This chain's CDR3 is CASSQDIGAVYEQYF. Written as DNA, the CDR3 is TGCGCCAGCAGCCAAGATATAGGCGCGGTCTACGAGCAGTACTTC.

The J gene is TRBJ2-1, the V gene TRBV6-2 or TRBV6-3; D not resolved. Deletions cut 6 bases from V and 2 bases from J, with 17 bases between. The germline V gene has CDR1 MNHEY and CDR2 SVGEGT. This CDR3 has 16 residues. This CDR3 reads CASSSLVARAYNEQFF. CDR3 in DNA: TGTGCCAGCAGCTCATTAGTGGCGAGAGCCTACAATGAGCAGTTCTTC.

This clonotype was detected a few times. V is TRBV7-6 and J is TRBJ2-3; 10 positions match TRBD2. CDR1 and CDR2 from the germline V gene are SGHVS and FNYEAQ. V was pared by 3 bases and J by 1 base, with 1 base of the junction left unmatched. CDR3 size: 15 residues. The DNA for the CDR3 is TGTGCCAGCAGCTTCGGGACTAGCGGCACAGATACGCAGTATTTT. It yields the protein CASSFGTSGTDTQYF.

The chain links TRBV20-1 to TRBJ1-5, with a possible D match to TRBD1 (5 bases). Per the germline V gene, CDR1 is DFQATT and CDR2 is SNEGSKA (reference sequence). Deletions cut 6 bases from V and 1 base from J, with 19 bases between. The CDR3 contains 16 residues. The CDR3, as DNA: TGCAGTGCGGAGCGTTACAGGATCCTGAGCAATCAGCCCCAGCATTTT. Translation: CSAERYRILSNQPQHF.

The chain is built from TRBV25-1 and TRBJ1-6, with D tentatively TRBD1 (5 bases). There are 14 residues in the CDR3. Trimming pared 7 bases from V and 7 bases from J, leaving 14 bases between. The germline CDR1 and CDR2 sequences are MGHDK and SYGVNS. DNA for the CDR3: TGTGCCAGCACGTACGGGGGAAACAATTCACCCCTCCACTTT. Residues: CASTYGGNNSPLHF. The full variable domain, rest sourced from reference TRBV25-1 and TRBJ1-6, is EADIYQTPRYLVIGTGKKITLECSQTMGHDKMYWYQQDPGMELHLIHYSYGVNSTEKGDLSSESTVSRIRTEHFPLTLESARPSHTSQYLCASTYGGNNSPLHFGNGTRLTVT.

J is TRBJ2-3 and V is TRBV9; D is possibly TRBD2 (7 bases). Germline lookup yields CDR1 SGDLS and CDR2 YYNGEE. The CDR3 extends over 16 amino acids. Between the trimmed V and J ends, which lost 1 base and 5 bases, there was a span of 17 bases. The CDR3 protein is CASSVRGTTPGDTQYF. CDR3 sequence (DNA): TGTGCCAGCAGCGTAAGGGGGACTACCCCGGGAGATACGCAGTATTTT.

The chain carries TRBV10-2 and TRBJ2-2; 8 bases map to TRBD1. Trimming cost V 4 bases and J 5 bases; bases outside gene matches: 6. The CDR3 contains 15 residues. Germline V gene data show CDR1 as WSHSY and CDR2 as SAAADI. CDR3 amino acids: CASSGGTGITGELFF. CDR3 DNA: TGCGCCAGCAGTGGAGGGACAGGAATTACCGGGGAGCTGTTTTTT.

The V gene is TRBV6-5, the J gene TRBJ2-1; 9 bases align to TRBD1. The CDR3 is 15 amino acids. V shed 6 bases, J shed 8 bases, and the junction held 11 bases outside the gene matches. In germline, CDR1 is MNHEY, CDR2 SVGAGI. The CDR3: CASRSNRGHGDEQFF. CDR3 nucleotide sequence: TGTGCCAGCAGGAGTAACAGGGGGCATGGCGATGAGCAGTTCTTC.

The V gene is TRBV11-2, the J gene TRBJ1-4; D unresolved. This CDR3 region has 14 residues. From germline, CDR1 is SGHAT and CDR2 FQNNGV. Deletions cut 7 bases from V and 5 bases from J, with 14 bases between. Here the CDR3 DNA reads TGTGCCAGCACCCCCGGGCCACTAAATGAAAAACTGTTTTTT. Protein product: CASTPGPLNEKLFF.

The sample holds many counts of this clonotype. The rearrangement links TRBV7-3 to TRBJ2-3; tentative D call: TRBD1 (5 bases). Germline lookup yields CDR1 SGHTA and CDR2 FQGTGA. This CDR3 has 15 amino acids. Trimming took 5 bases from V and 4 from J, leaving 16 bases between them. The CDR3 protein is CASSPMTATADTQYF. CDR3 DNA sequence: TGTGCCAGCAGCCCGATGACAGCCACGGCAGATACGCAGTATTTT.

The V gene is TRBV9, the J gene TRBJ2-7; a possible D gene is TRBD2 (6 bases). With 2 bases removed from V and 5 bases from J, the gap between germline ends came to 11 bases. Germline-derived CDR1 and CDR2 are SGDLS and YYNGEE. This CDR3 is built from 13 residues. CDR3 protein: CASSVQGGDEQYF. The DNA of the CDR3 is TGTGCCAGCAGCGTCCAGGGAGGAGACGAGCAGTACTTC.

This clonotype was detected only a few times. The chain recombines TRBV13 with TRBJ2-1, with 12 bases matching TRBD2. CDR1 is PRHDT, CDR2 FYEKMQ, per germline (reference sequence). J lost 7 bases, V lost 3 bases, and 22 bases had no gene match. CDR3 length: 21 residues. The CDR3: CASSFLAGGSQVYRNLNEQFF. The CDR3 coding sequence is TGTGCCAGCAGCTTCCTAGCGGGAGGGTCACAGGTGTATAGGAATCTTAATGAGCAGTTCTTC. The full variable domain, its missing parts supplied by reference TRBV13 and TRBJ2-1, is AAGVIQSPRHLIKEKRETATLKCYPIPRHDTVYWYQQGPGQDPQFLISFYEKMQSDKGSIPDRFSAQQFSDYHSELNMSSLELGDSALYFCASSFLAGGSQVYRNLNEQFFGPGTRLTVL.

For this clonotype: One end of the junction does not line up with germline, which may come from a read error. The chain has TRBV7-9 and TRBJ2-1, with 9 bases lining up with TRBD2. Germline assignment: CDR1 SEHNR and CDR2 FQNEAQ (reference sequence). This CDR3 has 15 residues. DNA for the CDR3: TGTGCCAACAGCCTCCGACTAGCGGTCTACAATGAGCAGTTCTTC. It codes for CANSLRLAVYNEQFF.

The chain links TRBV20-1 to TRBJ2-7; no firm D call. This CDR3 is built from 13 residues. The germline V gene encodes CDR1 DFQATT and CDR2 SNEGSKA (reference sequence). The V end lost 1 base, the J end lost 4 bases, and 11 bases lay between the germline ends. Here the CDR3 DNA reads TGCAGTGCTAGAGGCCTGCAGGATTACGAGCAGTACTTC. Its protein is CSARGLQDYEQYF.

This clonotype was detected only a few times. The chain joins TRBV12-3 or TRBV12-4 to TRBJ2-1; D is uncertain. The CDR3 has 11 amino acids. Trimming shortened V by 5 bases and J by 8 bases, and 7 bases separated the two germline ends. The CDR3 bases are TGTGCCAGCAGTCTTGATTATGAGCAGTTCTTC. It encodes CASSLDYEQFF.

This clonotype has more than one count but fewer than ten. The genes are TRBV7-3 and TRBJ2-1; D remains ambiguous. This CDR3 contains 15 residues. Trimming left V 2 bases short and J 5 bases short, with 13 bases between. Germline values: CDR1 SGHTA, CDR2 FQGTGA. The CDR3 DNA reads as TGTGCCAGCAGCTTACCTCAAGGGCGAAACAATGAGCAGTTCTTC. Its protein is CASSLPQGRNNEQFF.

The chain links TRBV5-5 to TRBJ2-1, with TRBD2 as a possible D gene (6 bases). The length of the CDR3 is 15 residues. V was shortened by 2 bases and J by 3 bases, with 12 bases between the two germline ends. CDR1 is SGHKS, CDR2 YYEKEE, per germline (reference sequence). CDR3 sequence (DNA): TGTGCCAGCAGCTTCAGGGAGGTTGGCTACAATGAGCAGTTCTTC. Its protein is CASSFREVGYNEQFF.